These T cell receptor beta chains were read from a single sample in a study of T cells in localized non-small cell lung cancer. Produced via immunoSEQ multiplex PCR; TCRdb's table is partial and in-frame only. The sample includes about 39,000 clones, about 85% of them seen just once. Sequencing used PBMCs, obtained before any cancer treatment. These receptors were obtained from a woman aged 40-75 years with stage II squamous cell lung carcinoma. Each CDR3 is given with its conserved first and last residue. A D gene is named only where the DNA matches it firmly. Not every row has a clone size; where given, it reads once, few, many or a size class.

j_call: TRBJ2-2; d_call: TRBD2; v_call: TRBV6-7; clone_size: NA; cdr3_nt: TGTGCCAGCAGTTACTCTAAGGGGCTCGCCAGCGGGAGGGCCTACGCCGGGGAGCTGTTTTTT; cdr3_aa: CASSYSKGLASGRAYAGELFF
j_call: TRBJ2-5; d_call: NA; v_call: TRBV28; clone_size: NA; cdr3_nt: TGTGCCAGCAGTTACAACTCAAGGTTACGGGAGACCCAGTACTTC; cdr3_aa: CASSYNSRLRETQYF
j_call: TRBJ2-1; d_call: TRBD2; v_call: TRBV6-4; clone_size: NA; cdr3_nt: TGTGCCAGCAGTGACTCGGGACTAGCGAATAATGAGCAGTTCTTC; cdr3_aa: CASSDSGLANNEQFF
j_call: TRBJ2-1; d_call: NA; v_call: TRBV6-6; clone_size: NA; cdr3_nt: TGTGCCAGCAGTTCTCCTGAGTATGATGAGCAGTTCTTC; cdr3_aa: CASSSPEYDEQFF
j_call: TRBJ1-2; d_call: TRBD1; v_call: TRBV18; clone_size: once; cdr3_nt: TGTGCCAGCTCCCTCGGACAGGGGTATGACTATGGCTACACCTTC; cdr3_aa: CASSLGQGYDYGYTF
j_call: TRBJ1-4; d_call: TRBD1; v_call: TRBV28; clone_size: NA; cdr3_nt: TGTGCCAGCAGTTTCTCCGGGACAGCTAATGAAAAACTGTTTTTT; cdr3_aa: CASSFSGTANEKLFF
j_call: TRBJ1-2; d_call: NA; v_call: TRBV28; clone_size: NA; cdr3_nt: TGTGCCAGCAGGACCATAGCGGGTGGCTACACCTTC; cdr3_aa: CASRTIAGGYTF
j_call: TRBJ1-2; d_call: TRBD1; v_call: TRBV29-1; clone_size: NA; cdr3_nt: TGCAGCGTTTTCTCGTCCGGGACAGATCAGGCTAACTATGGCTACACCTTC; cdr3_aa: CSVFSSGTDQANYGYTF
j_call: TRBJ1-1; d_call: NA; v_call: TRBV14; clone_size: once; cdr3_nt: TGTGCCAGCAGCCCGAAAGTTGGCACTGAAGCTTTCTTT; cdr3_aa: CASSPKVGTEAFF
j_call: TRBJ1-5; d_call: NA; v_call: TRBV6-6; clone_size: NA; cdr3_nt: TGTGCCAGCACTCCCGGCGGGGGGATTGGCAATCAGCCCCAGCATTTT; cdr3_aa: CASTPGGGIGNQPQHF
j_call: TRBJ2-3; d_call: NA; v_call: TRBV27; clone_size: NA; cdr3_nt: TGTGCCAGCAGTTTAATTGGGGATACGCAGTATTTT; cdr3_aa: CASSLIGDTQYF
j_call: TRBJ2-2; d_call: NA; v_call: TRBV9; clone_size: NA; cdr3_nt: TGTGCCAGCAGCCCCCGGGGCAGGGCGGGCACCGGGGAGCTGTTTTTT; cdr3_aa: CASSPRGRAGTGELFF
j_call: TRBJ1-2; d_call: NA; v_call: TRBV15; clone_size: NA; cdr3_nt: TGTGCCACCAGCAGGCCCCAGGGGAATGGCTACACCTTC; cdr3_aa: CATSRPQGNGYTF
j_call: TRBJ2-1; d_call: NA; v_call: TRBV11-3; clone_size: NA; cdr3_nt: TGTGCCAGCGGAATGGGACTAGGGGGCGTGGGTGAGCAGTTCTTC; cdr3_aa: CASGMGLGGVGEQFF
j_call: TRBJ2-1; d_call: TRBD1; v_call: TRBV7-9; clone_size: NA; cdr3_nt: TGTGCCAGCAGCTTACAGGGGGCTGCGTACAATGAGCAGTTCTTC; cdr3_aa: CASSLQGAAYNEQFF
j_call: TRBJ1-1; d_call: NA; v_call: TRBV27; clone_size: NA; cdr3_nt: TGTGCCAGTTATGGGACCCTGAACACTGAAGCTTTCTTT; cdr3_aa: CASYGTLNTEAFF
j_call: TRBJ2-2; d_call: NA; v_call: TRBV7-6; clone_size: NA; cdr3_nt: TGTGCCAGCAGCTCCGGGAGTAGAGGTTATACCGGGGAGCTGTTTTTT; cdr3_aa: CASSSGSRGYTGELFF
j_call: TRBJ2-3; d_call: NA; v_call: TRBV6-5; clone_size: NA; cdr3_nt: TGTGCCAGCAGGGCTACCGCAGATACGCAGTATTTT; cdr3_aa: CASRATADTQYF
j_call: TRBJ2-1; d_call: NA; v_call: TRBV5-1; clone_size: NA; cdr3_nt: TGCGCCAGCAGCTTGGCCCCGGGGGGCGATGAGCAGTTCTTC; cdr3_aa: CASSLAPGGDEQFF
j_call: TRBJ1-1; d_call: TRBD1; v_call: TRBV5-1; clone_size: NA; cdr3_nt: TGCGCCAGCAGCTTGGATCCAGGGGGCCAGACTGAAGCTTTCTTT; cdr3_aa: CASSLDPGGQTEAFF
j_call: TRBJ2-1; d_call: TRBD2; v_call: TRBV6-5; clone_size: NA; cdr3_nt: TGTGCCAGCAGAATTAGCGGGGGGGCCTACAATGAGCAGTTCTTC; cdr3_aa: CASRISGGAYNEQFF
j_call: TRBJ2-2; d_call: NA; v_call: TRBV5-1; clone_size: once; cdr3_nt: TGCGCCAGCAGCTTCAGGGGGGAAAACACCGGGGAGCTGTTTTTT; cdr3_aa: CASSFRGENTGELFF
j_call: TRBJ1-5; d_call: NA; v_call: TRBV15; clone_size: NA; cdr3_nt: TGTGCCACCAGCCTTTCGGGCAGCAATCAGCCCCAGCATTTT; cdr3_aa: CATSLSGSNQPQHF
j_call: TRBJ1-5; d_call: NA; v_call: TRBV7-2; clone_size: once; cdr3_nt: TGTGCCAGCAGCACTCAACTGGATCAGCCCCAGCATTTT; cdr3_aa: CASSTQLDQPQHF
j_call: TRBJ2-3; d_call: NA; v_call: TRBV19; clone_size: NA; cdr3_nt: TGTGCCAGTAGTACCCAGACTATACACACAGATACGCAGTATTTT; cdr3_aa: CASSTQTIHTDTQYF
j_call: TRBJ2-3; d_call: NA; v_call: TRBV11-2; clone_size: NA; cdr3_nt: TGTGCCAGCAGCTTATCAGGGAGCACAGATACGCAGTATTTT; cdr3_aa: CASSLSGSTDTQYF
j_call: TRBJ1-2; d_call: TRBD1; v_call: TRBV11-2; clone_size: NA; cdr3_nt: TGTGCCAGCAGCCAAACGGACAGGGTTGAGGGGGGCTACACCTTC; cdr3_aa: CASSQTDRVEGGYTF
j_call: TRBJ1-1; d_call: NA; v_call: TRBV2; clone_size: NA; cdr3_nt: TGTGCCAGCAGGGGGGATGTTGGGGAAACTGAAGCTTTCTTT; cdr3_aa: CASRGDVGETEAFF
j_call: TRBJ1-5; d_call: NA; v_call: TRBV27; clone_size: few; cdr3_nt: TGTGCCAGCAGTCTACAGAACAATCAGCCCCAGCATTTT; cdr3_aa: CASSLQNNQPQHF
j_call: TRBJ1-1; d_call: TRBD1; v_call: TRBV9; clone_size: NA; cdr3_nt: TGTGCCAGCAGCGCGGAGTCACCCGCGGTTGGGGGGGACGGACAGGATGAGACTGAAGCTTTCTTT; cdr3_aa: CASSAESPAVGGDGQDETEAFF
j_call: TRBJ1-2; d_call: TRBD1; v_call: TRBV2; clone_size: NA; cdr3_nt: TGTGCCAGCAGTCAGTCCAGGGGGAGTGGTGGAGGCTACACCTTC; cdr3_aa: CASSQSRGSGGGYTF
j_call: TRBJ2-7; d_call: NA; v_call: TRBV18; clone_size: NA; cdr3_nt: TGTGCCAGCTCACCACCGAGCAGGGATTCCGAGCAGTACTTC; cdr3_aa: CASSPPSRDSEQYF
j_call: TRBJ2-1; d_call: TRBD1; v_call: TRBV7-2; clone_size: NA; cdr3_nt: TGTGCCAGCAGCTTTAGGGGGCCCCCCTACAATGAGCAGTTCTTC; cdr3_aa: CASSFRGPPYNEQFF
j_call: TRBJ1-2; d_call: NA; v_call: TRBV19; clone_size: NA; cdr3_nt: TGTGCCAGTAGCCCCCTAGGCCGGGACGGAGACTATGGCTACACCTTC; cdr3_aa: CASSPLGRDGDYGYTF
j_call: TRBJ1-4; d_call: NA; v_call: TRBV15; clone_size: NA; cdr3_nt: TGTGCCACCAGCAGACCCGATCCCCTTGCAACTAATGAAAAACTGTTTTTT; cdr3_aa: CATSRPDPLATNEKLFF
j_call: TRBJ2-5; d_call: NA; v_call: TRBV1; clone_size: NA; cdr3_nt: TGCACCAGCAGCCCGACTAGCGCGGAGACCCAGTACTTC; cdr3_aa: CTSSPTSAETQYF
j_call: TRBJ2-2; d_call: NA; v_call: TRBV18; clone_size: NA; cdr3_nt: TGTGCCAGCCCCAGGGCGAACACCGGGGAGCTGTTTTTT; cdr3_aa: CASPRANTGELFF
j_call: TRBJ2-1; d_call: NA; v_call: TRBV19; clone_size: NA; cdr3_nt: TGTGCCAGTAGTAACCTGGCGCGGGGGCCCTCCTACAATGAGCAGTTCTTC; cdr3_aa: CASSNLARGPSYNEQFF
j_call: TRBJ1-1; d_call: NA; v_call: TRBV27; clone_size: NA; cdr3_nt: TGTGCCAGCAGTTTGATGGTGAACACTGAAGCTTTCTTT; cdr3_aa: CASSLMVNTEAFF
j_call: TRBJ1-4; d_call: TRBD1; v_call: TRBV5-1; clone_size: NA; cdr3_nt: TGCGCCAGCAGCTTGAGCGGACAGGGCCTGGTCGGTGAAAAACTGTTTTTT; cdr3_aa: CASSLSGQGLVGEKLFF
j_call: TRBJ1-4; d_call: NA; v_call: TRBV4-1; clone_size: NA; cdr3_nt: TGCGCCAGCAGCCAAGATTCGACAAGAGATGGAAAACTGTTTTTT; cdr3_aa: CASSQDSTRDGKLFF
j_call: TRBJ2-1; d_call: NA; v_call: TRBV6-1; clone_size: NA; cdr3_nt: TGTGCCAGCAGTTACGGGGGAGGGCAGTTCTTC; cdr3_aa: CASSYGGGQFF
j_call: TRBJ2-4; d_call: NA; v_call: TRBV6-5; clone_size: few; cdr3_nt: TGTGCCAGCAGCGAGTCCCGAGCCAAAAACATTCAGTACTTC; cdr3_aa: CASSESRAKNIQYF
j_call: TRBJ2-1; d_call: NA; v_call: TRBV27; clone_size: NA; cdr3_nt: TGTGCCAGCACTCTCCGAGGTGGGCTTGAGCAGTTCTTC; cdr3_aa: CASTLRGGLEQFF
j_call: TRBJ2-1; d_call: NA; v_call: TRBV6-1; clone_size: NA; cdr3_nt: TGTGCCAGCAGTGAGAGACCGGCGGGGCGGAATGAGCAGTTCTTC; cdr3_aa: CASSERPAGRNEQFF
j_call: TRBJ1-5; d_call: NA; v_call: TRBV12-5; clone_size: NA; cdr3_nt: TGTGCTAGTGGTTTGGGTCAGGGGCAGGGTGATCAGCCCCAGCATTTT; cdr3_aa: CASGLGQGQGDQPQHF